These T cell receptor beta chains were read from a single sample in a study of molecular identifiers for immune sequencing clone quantification. TCRdb reprocessed the PCR reads via MiXCR and lists one record per CDR3 protein. The sample shows 600,000 to 650,000 distinct CDR3 sequences, 20% of them seen only once. Input material: naive CD8+ T cells from blood, with Jurkat cell RNA spiked in. The receptor source for this set is a human donor in good health. Some libraries in this study had Jurkat cell RNA spiked in. CDR3s include the opening cysteine and the closing phenylalanine or tryptophan. A D gene is named only where the DNA matches it firmly. Where a row states a size, it is once, few, many or the class of an expanded clone; other rows omit it.

j_call d_call v_call cdr3_length clone_size cdr3_nt cdr3_aa
TRBJ2-7 . TRBV27 13 few TGTGCCAGCAGTTACAGGAAGTCCTACGAGCAGTACTTC CASSYRKSYEQYF
TRBJ2-3 . TRBV30 12 many TGTGCCTGGATCCCGGTAGCAGATACGCAGTATTTT CAWIPVADTQYF
TRBJ2-2 TRBD1 TRBV6-2/TRBV6-3 17 many TGTGCCAGCAGTTACTCGAGACAGGGGGCGGACACCGGGGAGCTGTTTTTT CASSYSRQGADTGELFF
TRBJ2-7 TRBD2 TRBV29-1 12 many TGCAGCGTTGCCGGACTAGGGAGGGAGCAGTACTTC CSVAGLGREQYF
TRBJ2-7 . TRBV11-2 15 . TGTGCCAGCAGCTGGTCCCGGGGCGGATACTACGAGCAGTACTTC CASSWSRGGYYEQYF
TRBJ2-2 TRBD2 TRBV20-1 18 . TGCAGTGCTAGAGATTGGGCCCAGCGGGAGGGCCCCACCGGGGAGCTGTTTTTT CSARDWAQREGPTGELFF
TRBJ2-3 . TRBV11-2 16 many TGTGCCAGCAGCCTGAGGGGGAAGGCTAGCACAGATACGCAGTATTTT CASSLRGKASTDTQYF
TRBJ2-1 TRBD2 TRBV19 16 . TGTGCCAGTACCCAAGGGACTAGAGGGTCCTACAATGAGCGGTTCTTC CASTQGTRGSYNERFF
TRBJ1-4 . TRBV7-9 16 many TGTGCCAGCAGCCCAGCCGACAGAGATTTCCATGAAAAACTGTTTTTT CASSPADRDFHEKLFF
TRBJ2-7 . TRBV5-5 14 many TGTGCCAGCAGCTTGAGACCGATTCTATACGAGCAGTACTTC CASSLRPILYEQYF
TRBJ2-6 . TRBV27 15 . TGTGCCAGCAGTCCGGAGAACTCTGGGGTCAACGTCCTGACTTTC CASSPENSGVNVLTF
TRBJ2-7 . TRBV20-1 14 . TGCAGTGCTAGGCATGAGATGGCGGTTGACGAGCAGTACTTC CSARHEMAVDEQYF
TRBJ2-3 TRBD1 TRBV10-3 16 few TGTGCCATCAGTGGGGGAAAAGGGACAGGCACAGATACGCAGTATTTT CAISGGKGTGTDTQYF
TRBJ2-3 . TRBV9 13 many TGTGCCAGCAGCGTAGGAGCGGCAGATACGCAGTATTTT CASSVGAADTQYF
TRBJ1-4 . TRBV6-6 16 many TGTGCCAGCAGTCCCATATCCGGGGCTTATAATGAAAAACTGTTTTTT CASSPISGAYNEKLFF
TRBJ2-3 TRBD2 TRBV4-1 16 few TGCGCCAGCAGTCCCACTAGCGGGAGGAACACAGATACGCAGTATTTT CASSPTSGRNTDTQYF
TRBJ2-2 TRBD2 TRBV4-3 17 many TGCGCCAGCAGCCAAGTTTATCTCGCGGGAGGGGCCGGGGAGCTGTTTTTT CASSQVYLAGGAGELFF
TRBJ1-5 TRBD1 TRBV10-1 16 . TGCGCCAGCAGAAAGGACAGGAAATTTACCAATCAGCCCCAGCATTTT CASRKDRKFTNQPQHF
TRBJ1-1 . TRBV29-1 14 many TGCAGCGTTGACAGGGAAGACCCGAACACTGAAGCTTTCTTT CSVDREDPNTEAFF
TRBJ1-2 TRBD1 TRBV11-2 15 . TGTGCCAGCAGCCTAGGACAGGGTCAGGGCTATGGCTACACCTTC CASSLGQGQGYGYTF
TRBJ2-1 . TRBV24-1 13 many TGTGCCACCAGTGAGTCGGATTTGAATGAGCAGTTCTTC CATSESDLNEQFF
TRBJ1-6 TRBD1 TRBV7-9 16 . TGTGCCAGCAGCTCGCGCGGCAGGGGGCAGAATTCACCCCTCCACTTT CASSSRGRGQNSPLHF
TRBJ2-3 TRBD1 TRBV27 15 . TGTGCCAGCATTGAGACAGGGATGGTCACAGATACGCAGTATTTT CASIETGMVTDTQYF
TRBJ1-3 . TRBV4-1 16 . TGCGCCAGCAGCCCAGTTCCCCCGAGGCCTGGAAACACCATATATTTT CASSPVPPRPGNTIYF
TRBJ1-2 TRBD1 TRBV12-3/TRBV12-4 15 few TGTGCCAGCAGTTCCTCGACAGGGGGGAGTTATGGCTACACCTTC CASSSSTGGSYGYTF
TRBJ1-1 TRBD1 TRBV6-2/TRBV6-3 16 many TGTGCCAGCAGCCCTATAATACAGGGGGCGGACACTGAAGCTTTCTTT CASSPIIQGADTEAFF
TRBJ1-5 . TRBV28 15 many TGTGCCAGCAGTTTAGGGGGTAAACCATATCAGCCCCAGCATTTT CASSLGGKPYQPQHF
TRBJ2-4 . TRBV7-9 15 many TGTGCCAGCAGCTCGAACCGGGTCCGAGATAGCATTCAGTACTTC CASSSNRVRDSIQYF
TRBJ2-1 . TRBV30 12 many TGTGCCCAAAGTCGCTCCTACAATGAGCAGTTCTTC CAQSRSYNEQFF
TRBJ2-3 TRBD2 TRBV2 15 . TGTGCCAGCCTCTGGGAGGGAGGAGTTACAGATACGCAGTATTTT CASLWEGGVTDTQYF
TRBJ1-2 . TRBV27 14 many TGTGCCAGCGCTAGGGGCCCACAGCCATATGGCTACACCTTC CASARGPQPYGYTF
TRBJ1-3 . TRBV6-6 15 many TGTGCCAGCAGTTACCTACAGATCTCTGGAAACACCATATATTTT CASSYLQISGNTIYF
TRBJ1-5 . TRBV6-2/TRBV6-3 12 many TGTGCCAGCAGCCCAGGGTATCAGCCCCAGCATTTT CASSPGYQPQHF
TRBJ2-7 . TRBV4-2 17 . TGTGCCAGCAGCCAAGATAATCGGGGCCCAAGCTCCTACGAGCAGTACTTC CASSQDNRGPSSYEQYF
TRBJ2-7 . TRBV7-2 14 many TGTGCCAGCAGCCCGGGAGTCGCCTACTACGAGCAGTACTTC CASSPGVAYYEQYF
TRBJ2-7 TRBD1 TRBV4-3 16 many TGCGCCAGCAGCCAAGATGATGGGACAGGTGCCTACGAGCAGTACTTC CASSQDDGTGAYEQYF
TRBJ2-3 TRBD2 TRBV2 15 many TGTGCCAGAAGAGGGACTAGCGGAACCACAGATACGCAGTATTTT CARRGTSGTTDTQYF
TRBJ2-2 . TRBV12-5 17 many TGTGCTAGTGGTTTCCCCGATAGCGGAGGGAACACCGGGGAGCTGTTTTTT CASGFPDSGGNTGELFF
TRBJ2-1 TRBD2 TRBV12-3/TRBV12-4 14 . TGTGCCAGCAGACCGACTAGCGGGAGCAATGAGCAGTTCTTC CASRPTSGSNEQFF
TRBJ2-5 TRBD2 TRBV30 14 many TGTGCCTGGAGTATAAGCGGGGGTCAAGAGACCCAGTACTTC CAWSISGGQETQYF
TRBJ2-1 . TRBV4-3 17 . TGCGCCAGCAGCCCTAAGGGACCGGGAGCATATGGGAGTGAGCAGTTCTTC CASSPKGPGAYGSEQFF